This T cell receptor beta chain is drawn from a study of early T cells in non-severe SARS-CoV-2 infection. Unique molecular identifier tags were affixed to discrete cDNA molecules. TCRdb recomputed calls from the 5' RACE reads with MiXCR, one row per CDR3 protein. The sample lists some 71,000 distinct CDR3 sequences; 10% were seen once. This clonotype has ten or more counts. Trimming left V 0 bases short and J 0 bases short, with 9 bases between. The germline V gene has CDR1 LGHNA and CDR2 YNFKEQ. The CDR3 is made up of 15 amino acids. This TCR was recovered from an adult who was a healthcare worker with PCR-confirmed SARS-CoV-2 infection or an uninfected control (not recorded which). The genes are TRBV4-2 and TRBJ2-7; D might be TRBD1 (5 bases). This specimen consisted of whole blood, obtained at baseline. The CDR3 sequence is CASSQDTGSSYEQYF. Here the CDR3 DNA reads TGTGCCAGCAGCCAAGACACAGGTAGCTCCTACGAGCAGTACTTC.